One T cell receptor (beta chain) is described in this entry. Its cognate antigen is unknown. This entry comes from a study of identical twins. Study findings and constraints: Out-of-frame TCR alpha sharing in monozygotic twins exceeded recombination model predictions. Out-of-frame beta sequences exhibited a weaker degree of excess twin sharing. Out-of-frame alpha sequences common to twins exhibited a surplus of low generation probability.

Carrying unique molecular identifiers, the cDNA also gained a universal primer site through template switching. TCRdb recomputed calls from the 5' RACE reads with MiXCR, one row per CDR3 protein. The data show roughly 260,000 distinct CDR3 sequences, with over 12% seen just once and 8.8% held by the top ten. This CDR3 has 15 residues. J gave up 1 base and V 3 bases, and 5 bases lay outside the gene matches. Germline V gene lookup returns CDR1 DFQATT and CDR2 SNEGSKA (reference sequence). Sequencing used memory (CD45RO+) T cells sorted from blood. The V and J genes are TRBV20-1 and TRBJ2-3; 9 nucleotides agree with TRBD2. The clonotype originates from a woman between 18 and 29 years old in good health. In nucleotides, the CDR3 is TGCAGTGCTAGGGGAGCGGGAGGAGGCACAGATACGCAGTATTTT. Translation: CSARGAGGGTDTQYF.